This TCR beta chain was identified during a study of blood T cell repertoires in COVID-19. For the study at large: The cDNA or gDNA used as material had been derived from T cells, B-cell-depleted T cells, or PBMCs.

Trimming pared 5 bases from V and 2 bases from J, leaving 13 bases between. Germline CDR1 reads SGHAT; CDR2 reads FQNNGV. The CDR3 has 15 residues. Only in-frame clones appear in the TCRdb table, and some are missing; sequencing was by immunoSEQ multiplex PCR. The sample shows fewer than 300,000 clones, approximately 90% of them seen only once. Sequenced material: peripheral blood. The clonotype comes from a woman in her forties who had recovered from COVID-19. The gene calls are TRBV11-2 and TRBJ1-3, with D uncertain. The CDR3 region is CASSPLWAAGNTIYF. Written as DNA, the CDR3 is TGTGCCAGCAGCCCATTGTGGGCTGCTGGAAACACCATATATTTT.